This section outlines one T cell receptor beta chain sequence together with its context. The antigen remains undetermined. This specimen belongs to a study of T cells in tumors after PD-1 blockade. In the study overall: A subset received ongoing vismodegib 150 mg daily alongside anti-PD-1 therapy. Study conclusions and caveats: Two pre-treatment samples showed no clonal replacement between them. After therapy, most expanded exhausted CD8+ clones were absent pre-treatment, suggesting clonal replacement.

Trimming at V came to 3 bases and at J to 2 bases, leaving 4 bases not matched to a gene. CDR1 and CDR2 (germline): LNHNV, YYDKDF (reference sequence). This CDR3 region has 15 residues. The assay was immunoSEQ multiplex PCR, and TCRdb's table has in-frame clones only and misses some. The data show several thousand clones, about three fifths seen once. This specimen was tumor tissue, taken after anti-PD-1 treatment. The origin of this receptor is a human donor with basal cell carcinoma. The chain couples TRBV15 to TRBJ1-2; TRBD1 matches 9 bases. The CDR3 DNA sequence: TGTGCCACCAGCAGTAACAGGGGGCTGAACTATGGCTACACCTTC. Protein: CATSSNRGLNYGYTF.